This T cell receptor beta chain was sequenced for a study of PD-1 blockade in mismatch repair-deficient tumors. A few pembrolizumab responders had their TCRs sequenced. Clones were sequenced by immunoSEQ multiplex PCR, and TCRdb holds only the in-frame ones, with some missing. Of about 100,000 clones detected, 65% to 85% appear once; the ten largest clones hold around 6.9%. This CDR3 has 11 amino acids. The V end was cut by 5 bases, the J end by 8 bases, with 7 bases between. Germline V lookup: CDR1 SGHRS, CDR2 YFSETQ. The sequence was obtained from an adult with mismatch repair-deficient cancer. The gene calls are TRBV5-1 and TRBJ1-4; D unclear. Sequencing used peripheral blood, obtained about 36 weeks after starting pembrolizumab. Here the CDR3 DNA reads TGCGCCAGCAGAGAGGGAGAAAAACTGTTTTTT. Translating it yields CASREGEKLFF.